Only a few counts were recorded for the clone carrying this TCR beta chain. Antigen unknown. These data originate in a study of T cell repertoires in cytomegalovirus infection. Study background: Recently identified HLA-C-restricted CMV epitopes were among the peptides used. Shared public TCR beta signatures pointed to both CMV infection and a matching HLA type.

The germline CDR1 and CDR2 sequences are MNHEY and SMNVEV (reference sequence). The CDR3 runs to 17 residues. V lost 2 bases to trimming and J lost 0 bases, with 16 bases between them. MiXCR was run by TCRdb on the reads, yielding one entry per CDR3 protein. The sample carries 650,000 to 900,000 distinct CDR3 sequences, almost 30% recorded once. Study-level findings and limits: The ex vivo response was dominated by HLA-C-restricted CMV-specific TCR beta clonotypes. Public TCR beta family frequency separated CMV-and-HLA carriers, including in an independent cohort.

The sequence came from a human donor in good health (CMV status not recorded). Some clones in this sample may be carry-over from other donors' samples. Source: cultured CD8+ T cells from PBMCs, taken from culture after CMV antigen stimulation. V gene TRBV27 combines with J gene TRBJ1-1, with D tentatively TRBD1 (6 bases). The CDR3 spells CASSLLRGEGMNTEAFF. In nucleotides, the CDR3 is TGTGCCAGCAGTTTACTAAGGGGGGAAGGGATGAACACTGAAGCTTTCTTT.